Each of the 9 T cell receptor beta chains below was sequenced from the same sample in a study of OX40 agonist ivuxolimab in advanced cancers. Sequencing used immunoSEQ multiplex PCR; TCRdb keeps in-frame clones, though not all of them. The sample holds tens of thousands of clones, roughly nine tenths seen once. Sample: CD4+ or CD8+ T cells sorted from blood, taken in a trial of the OX40 agonist ivuxolimab. All receptors come from an adult with an advanced solid tumor such as melanoma, head and neck, liver or kidney cancer.

The rearrangement uses TRBV5-1 and TRBJ1-6; weak D call: TRBD1 (5 bases). The germline V gene has CDR1 SGHRS and CDR2 YFSETQ. Trimming pared 0 bases from V and 16 bases from J, leaving 14 bases between. The CDR3 is 13 amino acids. CDR3 in DNA: TGCGCCAGCAGCTTGGATGATAGGGGCCGGCTCCACTTT. It specifies CASSLDDRGRLHF.

This rearrangement joins TRBV28 to TRBJ2-3; D gene uncertain. Germline V CDR1 and CDR2: MDHEN, SYDVKM. Trimming left V 6 bases short and J 2 bases short, with 9 bases between. This CDR3 has 13 amino acids. CDR3 bases: TGTGCCAGCAGCCCCCATACCACAGATACGCAGTATTTT. This codes for CASSPHTTDTQYF.

The V call is TRBV5-5, the J call TRBJ2-1, with D unclear. Germline V gene sequence: CDR1 SGHKS, CDR2 YYEKEE (reference sequence). The length of the CDR3 is 15 residues. Trimming cost V 4 bases and J 2 bases, with 13 bases left between them. CDR3 bases: TGTGCCAGCAGCCCTTCTCCCCAAACCTACAATGAGCAGTTCTTC. Protein sequence: CASSPSPQTYNEQFF.

Written as DNA, the CDR3 is TGTGCCAGCAGGGAATCCGGGACAGGGCTAAACACCATATATTTT. It encodes CASRESGTGLNTIYF. The V gene is TRBV2, the J gene TRBJ1-3; 9 bases fit TRBD1. Germline loops: CDR1 SNHLY, CDR2 FYNNEI. The J segment lost 6 bases and the V segment lost 6 bases, leaving 9 bases of the junction unmatched. There are 15 residues in the CDR3. Based on the CDR3 plus reference TRBV2 and TRBJ1-3, the full variable domain is EPEVTQTPSHQVTQMGQEVILRCVPISNHLYFYWYRQILGQKVEFLVSFYNNEISEKSEIFDDQFSVERPDGSNFTLKIRSTKLEDSAMYFCASRESGTGLNTIYFGEGSWLTVV.

The V call is TRBV28, the J call TRBJ2-3; D gene unclear. Per germline, CDR1 MDHEN and CDR2 SYDVKM. The V gene lost 7 bases and the J gene lost 6 bases, with 8 bases spanning the gap. The CDR3 consists of 11 residues. CDR3 sequence (DNA): TGTGCCAGCACCCGTCGCGATACGCAGTATTTT. It encodes CASTRRDTQYF. Based on the CDR3 plus reference TRBV28 and TRBJ2-3, the full variable domain is DVKVTQSSRYLVKRTGEKVFLECVQDMDHENMFWYRQDPGLGLRLIYFSYDVKMKEKGDIPEGYSVSREKKERFSLILESASTNQTSMYLCASTRRDTQYFGPGTRLTVL.

This chain uses TRBV19 with TRBJ1-4; D is perhaps TRBD1 (5 bases). Trimming took off 3 bases at V and 5 bases at J, with 10 bases between the two ends. Looked up from germline, CDR1 is LNHDA and CDR2 is SQIVND (reference sequence). The length of the CDR3 is 14 residues. The CDR3: CASSIGRENEKLFF. For the CDR3, the DNA is TGTGCCAGTAGTATCGGCAGGGAGAATGAAAAACTGTTTTTT.

V usage is TRBV7-2 and J usage is TRBJ2-7, with D perhaps TRBD1 or TRBD2 (5 bases each). Germline CDR1 and CDR2: SGHTA and FQGNSA. CDR3 length equals 14 residues. V was cut by 2 bases and J by 2 bases, with 10 bases left in between. The CDR3 loop is CASSLMMGAYEQYF. DNA of the CDR3: TGTGCCAGCAGCTTAATGATGGGGGCCTACGAGCAGTACTTC.

This clone was found once. The V gene is TRBV4-1, the J gene TRBJ2-3; D perhaps matches TRBD1 (5 bases). Germline V gene sequence: CDR1 MGHRA, CDR2 YSYEKL. V was pared by 1 base and J by 1 base, with 12 bases between. This CDR3 comprises 16 residues. The CDR3, as DNA: TGCGCCAGCAGCCAAGTCAAGCGACAGCGCACAGATACGCAGTATTTT. Amino acid sequence: CASSQVKRQRTDTQYF.

V and J are TRBV18 and TRBJ1-2; D is uncertain. Germline V gene lookup returns CDR1 KGHSH and CDR2 LQKENI. The CDR3 length is 13 residues. V was trimmed by 0 bases and J by 7 bases, leaving 9 bases between them. The CDR3 DNA follows: TGTGCCAGCTCACCACCGTCTGGCATTGGCTACACCTTC. This translates into CASSPPSGIGYTF.